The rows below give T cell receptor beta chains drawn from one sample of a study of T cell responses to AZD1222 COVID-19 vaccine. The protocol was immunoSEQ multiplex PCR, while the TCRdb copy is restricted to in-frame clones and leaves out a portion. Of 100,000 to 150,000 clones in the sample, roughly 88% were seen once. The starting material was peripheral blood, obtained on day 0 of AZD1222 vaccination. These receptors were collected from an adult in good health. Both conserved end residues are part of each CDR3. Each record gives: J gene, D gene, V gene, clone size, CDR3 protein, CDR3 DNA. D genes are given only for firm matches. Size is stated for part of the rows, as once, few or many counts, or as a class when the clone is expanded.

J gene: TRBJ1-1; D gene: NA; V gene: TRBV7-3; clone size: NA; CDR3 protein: CASSLGTSDSQAFF; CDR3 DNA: TGTGCCAGCAGCTTAGGGACCTCCGATTCTCAAGCTTTCTTT
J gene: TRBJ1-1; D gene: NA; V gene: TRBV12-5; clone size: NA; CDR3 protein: CASGLIVGGESTEAFF; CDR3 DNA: TGTGCTAGTGGTTTGATCGTTGGGGGCGAATCCACTGAAGCTTTCTTT
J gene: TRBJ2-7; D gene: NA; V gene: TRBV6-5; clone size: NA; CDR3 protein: CASSQGSSYEQYF; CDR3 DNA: TGTGCCAGCAGTCAGGGGAGCTCCTACGAGCAGTACTTC
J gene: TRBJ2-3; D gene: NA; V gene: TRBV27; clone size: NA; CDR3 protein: CASRRTDTQYF; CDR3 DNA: TGTGCCAGCAGGCGCACAGATACGCAGTATTTT
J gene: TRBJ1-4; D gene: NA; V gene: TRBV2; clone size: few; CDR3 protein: CASSEGNEKLFF; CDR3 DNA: TGTGCCAGCAGTGAAGGGAATGAAAAACTGTTTTTT
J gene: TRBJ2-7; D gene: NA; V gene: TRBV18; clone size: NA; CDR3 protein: CASSPGDPQGEQYF; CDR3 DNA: TGTGCCAGCTCACCAGGGGACCCCCAGGGCGAGCAGTACTTC
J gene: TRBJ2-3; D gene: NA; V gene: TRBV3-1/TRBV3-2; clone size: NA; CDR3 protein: CASSLKGGGDTQYF; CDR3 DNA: TGTGCCAGCAGCCTCAAGGGGGGGGGCGATACGCAGTATTTT
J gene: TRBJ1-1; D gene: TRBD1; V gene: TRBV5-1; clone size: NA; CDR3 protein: CASSIQGLMNTEAFF; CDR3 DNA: TGCGCCAGCAGCATACAGGGGTTGATGAACACTGAAGCTTTCTTT
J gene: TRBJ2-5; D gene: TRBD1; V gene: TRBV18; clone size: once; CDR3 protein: CASSPIPGTGAQETQYF; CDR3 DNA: TGTGCCAGCTCACCAATACCCGGGACAGGGGCCCAAGAGACCCAGTACTTC
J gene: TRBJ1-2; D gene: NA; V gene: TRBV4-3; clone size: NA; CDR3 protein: CASSQGEGGYGYTF; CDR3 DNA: TGCGCCAGCAGCCAAGGCGAAGGTGGTTATGGCTACACCTTC
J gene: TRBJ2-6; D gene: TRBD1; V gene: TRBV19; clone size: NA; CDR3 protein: CASSRSAGGAGANVLTF; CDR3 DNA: TGTGCCAGTAGTAGATCGGCAGGGGGCGCTGGGGCCAACGTCCTGACTTTC
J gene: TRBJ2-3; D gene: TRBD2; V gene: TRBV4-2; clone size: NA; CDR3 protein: CASSQLLAGGPTDTQYF; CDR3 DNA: TGTGCCAGCAGCCAATTATTAGCGGGGGGGCCGACAGATACGCAGTATTTT
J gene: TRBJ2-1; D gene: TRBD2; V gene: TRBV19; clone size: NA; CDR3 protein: CASSSSGGPYNEQFF; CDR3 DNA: TGTGCCAGTAGTTCTAGCGGGGGCCCGTACAATGAGCAGTTCTTC
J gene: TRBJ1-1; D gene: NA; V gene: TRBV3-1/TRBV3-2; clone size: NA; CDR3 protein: CASSQPNRNTEAFF; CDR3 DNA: TGTGCCAGCAGCCAACCGAACAGGAACACTGAAGCTTTCTTT
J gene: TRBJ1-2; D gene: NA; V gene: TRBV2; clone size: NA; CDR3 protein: CASRPDRMYGYTF; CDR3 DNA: TGTGCCAGCCGACCCGACAGGATGTATGGCTACACCTTC
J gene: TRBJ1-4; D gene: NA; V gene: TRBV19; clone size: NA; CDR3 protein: CASSLTGGSEKLFF; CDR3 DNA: TGTGCCAGTAGTCTGACCGGGGGGAGTGAAAAACTGTTTTTT
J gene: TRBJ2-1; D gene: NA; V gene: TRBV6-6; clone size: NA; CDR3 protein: CASSYLEYNEQFF; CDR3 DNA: TGTGCCAGCAGTTACTTGGAGTACAATGAGCAGTTCTTC
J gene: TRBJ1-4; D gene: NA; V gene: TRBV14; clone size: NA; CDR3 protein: CASSQVGTPRHCEYLEKLFF; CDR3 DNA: TGTGCCAGCAGCCAAGTTGGGACCCCCCGTCATTGCGAATACCTTGAAAAACTGTTTTTT
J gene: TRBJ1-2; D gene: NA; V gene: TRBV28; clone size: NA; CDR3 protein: CASSRGNYGYTF; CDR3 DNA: TGTGCCAGCAGCAGGGGAAACTATGGCTACACCTTC
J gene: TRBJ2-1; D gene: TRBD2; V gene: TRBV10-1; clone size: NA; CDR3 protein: CASEGLAGLNEQFF; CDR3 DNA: TGCGCCAGCGAAGGACTAGCGGGGTTAAATGAGCAGTTCTTC
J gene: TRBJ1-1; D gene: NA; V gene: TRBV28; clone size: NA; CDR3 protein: CASSLGYTEAFF; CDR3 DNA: TGTGCCAGCAGTTTAGGTTACACTGAAGCTTTCTTT
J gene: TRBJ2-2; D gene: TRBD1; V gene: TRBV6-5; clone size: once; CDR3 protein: CASSYSWTGFSGELFF; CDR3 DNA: TGTGCCAGCAGTTACTCTTGGACAGGATTTTCCGGGGAGCTGTTTTTT
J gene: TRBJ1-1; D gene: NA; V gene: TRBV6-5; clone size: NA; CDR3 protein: CASRTTANTEAFF; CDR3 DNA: TGTGCCAGCCGGACTACAGCGAACACTGAAGCTTTCTTT
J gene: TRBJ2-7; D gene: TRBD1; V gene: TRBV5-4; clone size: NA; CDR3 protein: CASSLDRGEYDEQYF; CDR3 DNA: TGTGCCAGCAGCTTGGACAGGGGAGAGTACGACGAGCAGTACTTC
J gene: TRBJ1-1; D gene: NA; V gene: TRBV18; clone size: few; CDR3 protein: CASSPSAMNEAFF; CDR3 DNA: TGTGCCAGCTCACCGTCCGCCATGAATGAAGCTTTCTTT
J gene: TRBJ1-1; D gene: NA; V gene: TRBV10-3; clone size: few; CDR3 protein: CAISESTGVPEAFF; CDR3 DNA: TGTGCCATCAGTGAGTCGACGGGGGTCCCTGAAGCTTTCTTT
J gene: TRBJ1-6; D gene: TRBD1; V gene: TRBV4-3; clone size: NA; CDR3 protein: CASSQDPGQYNSPLHF; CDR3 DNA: TGCGCCAGCAGCCAAGATCCGGGACAGTATAATTCACCCCTCCACTTT
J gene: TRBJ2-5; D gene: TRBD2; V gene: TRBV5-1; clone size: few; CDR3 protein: CASSSSGGESYF; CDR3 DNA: TGCGCCAGCAGCTCGAGCGGGGGGGAATCTTACTTC
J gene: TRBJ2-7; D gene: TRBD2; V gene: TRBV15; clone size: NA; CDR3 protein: CATSREAWGGSASYEQYF; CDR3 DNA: TGTGCCACCAGCAGAGAGGCCTGGGGGGGATCGGCCTCCTACGAGCAGTACTTC
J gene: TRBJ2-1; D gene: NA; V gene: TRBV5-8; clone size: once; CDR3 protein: CASSPRRGLVGGNEQFF; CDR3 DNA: TGTGCCAGCAGCCCCCGACGTGGGCTAGTAGGGGGCAATGAGCAGTTCTTC
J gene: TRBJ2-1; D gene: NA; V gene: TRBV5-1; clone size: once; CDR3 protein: CASSRVTGNEQFF; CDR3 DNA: TGCGCCAGCAGCCGAGTGACAGGCAATGAGCAGTTCTTC
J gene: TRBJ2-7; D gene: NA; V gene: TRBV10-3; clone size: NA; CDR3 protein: CAISEGGANYEQYF; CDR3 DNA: TGTGCCATCAGTGAGGGGGGGGCAAACTACGAGCAGTACTTC
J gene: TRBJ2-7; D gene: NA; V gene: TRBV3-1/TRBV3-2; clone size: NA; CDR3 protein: CASSQDYSFSYEQYF; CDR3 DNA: TGTGCCAGCAGCCAAGATTACAGTTTCTCCTACGAGCAGTACTTC
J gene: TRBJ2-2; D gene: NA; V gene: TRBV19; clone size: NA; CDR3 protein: CASSSQGRDTGELFF; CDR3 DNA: TGTGCCAGTAGTTCACAGGGGAGGGACACCGGGGAGCTGTTTTTT
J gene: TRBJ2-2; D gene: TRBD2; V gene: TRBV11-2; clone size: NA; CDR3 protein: CASSLGLAGHTGELFF; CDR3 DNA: TGTGCCAGCAGCCTTGGACTAGCGGGGCACACCGGGGAGCTGTTTTTT
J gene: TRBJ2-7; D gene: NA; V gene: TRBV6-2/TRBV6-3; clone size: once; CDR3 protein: CASSFGGPLEQYF; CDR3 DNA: TGTGCCAGCAGTTTCGGGGGTCCTTTGGAGCAGTACTTC
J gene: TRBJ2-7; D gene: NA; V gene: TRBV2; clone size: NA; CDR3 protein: CASKGHYEQYF; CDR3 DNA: TGTGCCAGCAAAGGGCACTACGAGCAGTACTTC
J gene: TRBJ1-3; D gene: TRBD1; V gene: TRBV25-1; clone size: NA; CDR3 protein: CASSGGQGPGNTIYF; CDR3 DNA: TGTGCCAGCAGTGGGGGACAGGGGCCTGGAAACACCATATATTTT
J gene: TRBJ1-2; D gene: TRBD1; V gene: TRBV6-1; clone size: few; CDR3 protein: CASSELQGALNYGYTF; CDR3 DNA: TGTGCCAGCAGTGAATTACAGGGGGCGCTTAACTATGGCTACACCTTC
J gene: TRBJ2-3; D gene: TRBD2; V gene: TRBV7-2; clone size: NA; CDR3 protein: CASSFVQRGGYGTQYF; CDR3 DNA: TGTGCCAGCAGCTTTGTTCAGCGGGGGGGCTATGGTACGCAGTATTTT
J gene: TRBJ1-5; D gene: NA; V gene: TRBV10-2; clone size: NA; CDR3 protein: CASSLGDQPQHF; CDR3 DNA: TGCGCCAGCAGTTTGGGGGACCAGCCCCAGCATTTT
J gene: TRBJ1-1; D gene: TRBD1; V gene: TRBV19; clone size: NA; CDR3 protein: CASSPRQGGNTEAFF; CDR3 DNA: TGTGCCAGTAGTCCACGACAGGGTGGAAACACTGAAGCTTTCTTT
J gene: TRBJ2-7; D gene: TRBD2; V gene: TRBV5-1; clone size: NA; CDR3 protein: CARRGGAGDEQYF; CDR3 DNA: TGCGCCCGCCGCGGGGGGGCCGGTGACGAGCAGTACTTC
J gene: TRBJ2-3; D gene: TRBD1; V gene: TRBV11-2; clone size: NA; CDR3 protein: CASKPYQGARGTDTQYF; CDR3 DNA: TGTGCCAGCAAACCTTACCAGGGGGCAAGGGGAACAGATACGCAGTATTTT
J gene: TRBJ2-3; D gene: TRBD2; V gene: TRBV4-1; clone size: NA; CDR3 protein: CASRPTSGVDTQYF; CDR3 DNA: TGCGCCAGCAGACCGACTAGCGGGGTGGATACGCAGTATTTT
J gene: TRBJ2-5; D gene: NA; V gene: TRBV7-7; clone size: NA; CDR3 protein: CASSFDLTSGTQYF; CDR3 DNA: TGTGCCAGCAGCTTCGACTTGACCTCGGGGACCCAGTACTTC
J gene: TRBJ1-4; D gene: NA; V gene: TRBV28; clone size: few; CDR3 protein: CASSQQTAPNEKLFF; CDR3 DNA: TGTGCCAGCAGCCAACAGACAGCCCCGAATGAAAAACTGTTTTTT
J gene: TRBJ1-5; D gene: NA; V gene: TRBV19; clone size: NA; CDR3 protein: CASSIQAGNQPQHF; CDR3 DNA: TGTGCCAGTAGTATACAGGCCGGCAATCAGCCCCAGCATTTT
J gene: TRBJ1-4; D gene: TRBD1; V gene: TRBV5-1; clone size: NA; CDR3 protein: CASSLVSGGVEKLFF; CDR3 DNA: TGCGCCAGCAGCTTGGTATCAGGGGGCGTAGAAAAACTGTTTTTT
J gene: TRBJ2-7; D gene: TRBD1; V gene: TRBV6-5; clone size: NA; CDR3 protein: CASSCGQGGYEQYF; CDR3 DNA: TGTGCCAGCAGCTGCGGACAGGGTGGTTACGAGCAGTACTTC